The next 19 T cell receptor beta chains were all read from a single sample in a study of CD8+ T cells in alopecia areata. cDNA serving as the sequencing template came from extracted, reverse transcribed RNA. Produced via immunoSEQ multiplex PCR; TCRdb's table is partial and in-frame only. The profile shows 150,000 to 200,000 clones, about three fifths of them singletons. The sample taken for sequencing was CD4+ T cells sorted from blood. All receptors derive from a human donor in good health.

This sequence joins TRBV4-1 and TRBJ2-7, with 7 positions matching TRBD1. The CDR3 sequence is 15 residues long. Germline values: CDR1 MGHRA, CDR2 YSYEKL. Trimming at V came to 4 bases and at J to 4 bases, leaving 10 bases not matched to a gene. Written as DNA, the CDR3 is TGCGCCAGCAGCCCACCGGGACAGAGGAGTTACGAGCAGTACTTC. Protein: CASSPPGQRSYEQYF.

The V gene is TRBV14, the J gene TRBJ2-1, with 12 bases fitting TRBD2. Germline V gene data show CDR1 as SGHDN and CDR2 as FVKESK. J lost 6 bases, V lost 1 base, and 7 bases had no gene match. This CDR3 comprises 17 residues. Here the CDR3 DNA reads TGTGCCAGCAGCCAAGTAAGAGGACTAGCGGGACCCAATGAGCAGTTCTTC. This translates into CASSQVRGLAGPNEQFF.

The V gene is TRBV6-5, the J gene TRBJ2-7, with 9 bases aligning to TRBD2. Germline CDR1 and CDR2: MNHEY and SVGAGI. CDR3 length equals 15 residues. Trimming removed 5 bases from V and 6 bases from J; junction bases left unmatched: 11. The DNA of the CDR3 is TGTGCCAGCAGTACGCAAGCGGGAGGAAGGGGCGAGCAGTACTTC. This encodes CASSTQAGGRGEQYF.

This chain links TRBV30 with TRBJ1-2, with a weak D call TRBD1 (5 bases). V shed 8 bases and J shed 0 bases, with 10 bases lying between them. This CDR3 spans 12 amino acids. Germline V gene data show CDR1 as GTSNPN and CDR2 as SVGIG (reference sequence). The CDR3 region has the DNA TGTGCCGAGGGGTCCGCTAACTATGGCTACACCTTC. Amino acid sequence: CAEGSANYGYTF. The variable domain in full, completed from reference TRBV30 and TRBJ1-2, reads SQTIHQWPATLVQPVGSPLSLECTVEGTSNPNLYWYRQAAGRGLQLLFYSVGIGQISSEVPQNLSASRPQDRQFILSSKKLLLSDSGFYLCAEGSANYGYTFGSGTRLTVV.

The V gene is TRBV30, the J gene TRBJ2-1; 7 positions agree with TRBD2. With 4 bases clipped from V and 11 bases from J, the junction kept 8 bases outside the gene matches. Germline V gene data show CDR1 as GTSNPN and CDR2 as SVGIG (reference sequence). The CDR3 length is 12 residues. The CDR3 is CAWMGLPMKQFF. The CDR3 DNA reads TGTGCCTGGATGGGACTACCAATGAAGCAGTTCTTC.

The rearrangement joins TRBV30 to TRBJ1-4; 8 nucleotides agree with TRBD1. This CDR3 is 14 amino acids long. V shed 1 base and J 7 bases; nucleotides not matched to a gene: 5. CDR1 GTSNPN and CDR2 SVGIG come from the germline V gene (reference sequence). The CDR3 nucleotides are TGTGCCTGGAGTGAGGGGACAGGTCTTGAAAAACTGTTTTTT. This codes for CAWSEGTGLEKLFF.

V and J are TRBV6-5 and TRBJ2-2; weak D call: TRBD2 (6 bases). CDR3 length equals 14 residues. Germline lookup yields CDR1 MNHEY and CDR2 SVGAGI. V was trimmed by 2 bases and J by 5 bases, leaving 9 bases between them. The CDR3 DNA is TGTGCCAGCAGTTACCTGGCGGGGACCGGGGAGCTGTTTTTT. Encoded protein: CASSYLAGTGELFF.

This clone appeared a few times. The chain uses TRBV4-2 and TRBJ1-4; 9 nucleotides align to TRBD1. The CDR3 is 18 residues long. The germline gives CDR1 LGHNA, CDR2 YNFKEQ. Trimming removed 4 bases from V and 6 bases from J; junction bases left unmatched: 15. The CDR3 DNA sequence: TGTGCCAGCAGCCTATTATCGGGACAGGGAGGTTTGGATGAAAAACTGTTTTTT. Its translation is CASSLLSGQGGLDEKLFF.

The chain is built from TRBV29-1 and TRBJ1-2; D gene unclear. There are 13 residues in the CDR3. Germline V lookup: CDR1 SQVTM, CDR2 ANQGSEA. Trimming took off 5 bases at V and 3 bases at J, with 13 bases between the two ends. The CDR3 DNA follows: TGCAGCGTTCGGTTACGGACCGACTATGGCTACACCTTC. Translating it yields CSVRLRTDYGYTF.

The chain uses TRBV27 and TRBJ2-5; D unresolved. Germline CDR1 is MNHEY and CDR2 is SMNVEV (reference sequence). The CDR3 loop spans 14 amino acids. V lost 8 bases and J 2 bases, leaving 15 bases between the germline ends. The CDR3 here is CASRFPNDQETQYF. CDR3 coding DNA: TGTGCCAGCCGCTTTCCAAACGATCAAGAGACCCAGTACTTC.

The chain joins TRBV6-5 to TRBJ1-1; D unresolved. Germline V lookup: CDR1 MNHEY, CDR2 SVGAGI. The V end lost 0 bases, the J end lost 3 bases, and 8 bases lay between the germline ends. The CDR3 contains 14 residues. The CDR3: CASSYSEVYTEAFF. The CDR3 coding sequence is TGTGCCAGCAGTTACTCAGAGGTGTACACTGAAGCTTTCTTT.

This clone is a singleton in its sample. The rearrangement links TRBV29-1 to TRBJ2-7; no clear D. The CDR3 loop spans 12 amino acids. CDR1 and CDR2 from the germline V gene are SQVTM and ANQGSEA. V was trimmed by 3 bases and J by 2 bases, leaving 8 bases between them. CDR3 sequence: CSVESSPYEQYF. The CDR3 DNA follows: TGCAGCGTTGAGAGCAGCCCCTACGAGCAGTACTTC.

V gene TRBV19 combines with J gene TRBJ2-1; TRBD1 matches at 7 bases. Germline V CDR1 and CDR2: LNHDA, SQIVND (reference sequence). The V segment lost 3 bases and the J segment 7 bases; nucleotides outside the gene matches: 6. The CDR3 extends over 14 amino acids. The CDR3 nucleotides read TGTGCCAGTAGTATGTCCCGCAGGGGGAATGAGCAGTTCTTC. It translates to CASSMSRRGNEQFF.

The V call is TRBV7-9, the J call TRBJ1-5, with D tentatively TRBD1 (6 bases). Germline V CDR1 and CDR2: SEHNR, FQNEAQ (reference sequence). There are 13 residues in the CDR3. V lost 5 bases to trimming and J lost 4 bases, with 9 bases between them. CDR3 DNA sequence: TGTGCCAGCAGCCCTCAGGGGAATCAGCCCCAGCATTTT. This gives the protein CASSPQGNQPQHF.

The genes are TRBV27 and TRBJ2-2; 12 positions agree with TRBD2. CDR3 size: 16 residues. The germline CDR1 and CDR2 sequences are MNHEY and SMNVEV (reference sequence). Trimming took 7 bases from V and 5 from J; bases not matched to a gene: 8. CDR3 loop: CASKSLAGGQTGELFF. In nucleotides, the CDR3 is TGTGCCAGCAAGAGTCTAGCGGGAGGGCAGACCGGGGAGCTGTTTTTT.

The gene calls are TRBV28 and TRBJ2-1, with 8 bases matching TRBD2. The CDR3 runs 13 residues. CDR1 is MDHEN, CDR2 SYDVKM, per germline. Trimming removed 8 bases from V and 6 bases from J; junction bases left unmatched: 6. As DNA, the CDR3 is TGTGCCAGCGCGGGAGGCCCCTTCAATGAGCAGTTCTTC. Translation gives CASAGGPFNEQFF.

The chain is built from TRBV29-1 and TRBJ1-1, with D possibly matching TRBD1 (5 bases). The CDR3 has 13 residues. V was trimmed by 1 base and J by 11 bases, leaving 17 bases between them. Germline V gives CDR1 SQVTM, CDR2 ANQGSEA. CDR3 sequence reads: CSVEARLHRGAFF. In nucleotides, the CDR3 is TGCAGCGTTGAAGCTAGACTGCATCGGGGGGCTTTCTTT.

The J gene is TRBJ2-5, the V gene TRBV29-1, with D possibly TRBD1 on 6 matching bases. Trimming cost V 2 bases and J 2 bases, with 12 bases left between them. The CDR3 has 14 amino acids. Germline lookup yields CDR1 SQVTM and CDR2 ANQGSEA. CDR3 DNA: TGCAGCGTTGAACTTTACAGGGAGCAAGAGACCCAGTACTTC. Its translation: CSVELYREQETQYF.

CDR3 coding DNA: TGCAGCGTTGATGGGGGCGGTAGAGGACAGGGGGCCCACGAGCAGTACTTC. Its protein product is CSVDGGGRGQGAHEQYF. The chain couples TRBV29-1 to TRBJ2-5; 11 bases agree with TRBD1. The J call may be mistaken, given a closer DNA end match to TRBJ2-7. The germline V gene has CDR1 SQVTM and CDR2 ANQGSEA. The CDR3 loop spans 17 amino acids.